These 12 T cell receptor beta chains share one sample of origin, sequenced in a study of technical replicates of blood from a few donors (dated 2017 in TCRdb). Preparation of the library involved the immunoSEQ multiplex PCR assay. TCRdb took over this immuneACCESS table, retaining in-frame rearrangements with V and J assigned. Such tables are incomplete; in checked studies, under half of the missing clones stem from an unresolved V gene, and the remainder is unexplained. Counted in this sample were about 83,000 clones; about 96% of them appeared once. The ten largest clones capture about 0.3% of the sample. Sequencing was performed on T cells isolated from PBMCs. The source of these receptors is a human donor in good health.

The chain has TRBV7-9 and TRBJ2-3; the D gene is possibly TRBD2 (5 bases). The CDR3 is 15 residues long. The germline V and J ends were trimmed by 2 bases and 3 bases, with 12 bases remaining between them. CDR1 is SEHNR and CDR2 is FQNEAQ in the germline V gene (reference sequence). The CDR3 region is CASSLSGKETDTQYF. CDR3 DNA sequence: TGTGCCAGCAGCTTATCCGGGAAGGAGACAGATACGCAGTATTTT.

The V gene is TRBV7-3, the J gene TRBJ1-1; TRBD1 is a possible D gene (5 bases). The CDR3 totals 17 residues. The germline V gene encodes CDR1 SGHTA and CDR2 FQGTGA. V was shortened by 1 base and J by 1 base, with 16 bases between the two germline ends. The chain's CDR3 is CASSLSPLGGQNTEAFF. The CDR3 region has the DNA TGTGCCAGCAGCTTAAGCCCCCTGGGCGGACAGAACACTGAAGCTTTCTTT.

This clone has just one count. The chain employs TRBV5-4 and TRBJ1-4; the match to TRBD1 covers 7 bases. V was clipped by 5 bases and J by 5 bases; unmatched bases: 6. This CDR3 has 14 amino acids. Germline V lookup: CDR1 SGHNT, CDR2 YYREEE (reference sequence). Here the CDR3 DNA reads TGTGCCAGCAGTTTCACAGGGGCAAATGAAAAACTGTTTTTT. It is translated as CASSFTGANEKLFF.

This chain connects TRBV9 to TRBJ2-3; D ambiguous. Trimming stripped 4 bases from V and 5 bases from J, with 5 bases between. Looked up from germline, CDR1 is SGDLS and CDR2 is YYNGEE. This CDR3 spans 11 amino acids. CDR3 region: CASSTGDTQYF. DNA for the CDR3: TGTGCCAGCAGCACGGGAGATACGCAGTATTTT.

V usage is TRBV16 and J usage is TRBJ2-1, with D possibly being TRBD2 (6 bases). This CDR3 is 14 amino acids long. Germline-derived CDR1 and CDR2 are KGHSY and FQNENV. V lost 7 bases and J 5 bases, leaving 15 bases between the germline ends. The CDR3 DNA follows: TGTGCCAGCAACCGCGGGACTCTTCACAATGAGCAGTTCTTC. Its protein product is CASNRGTLHNEQFF.

This chain joins TRBV19 and TRBJ1-5; possible D gene TRBD1, 6 bases. Germline loops: CDR1 LNHDA, CDR2 SQIVND (reference sequence). The CDR3 spans 16 residues. Deletions cut 5 bases from V and 3 bases from J, with 17 bases between. Written as DNA, the CDR3 is TGTGCCAGTAGTCCGACAGGTCAGGGCTCCAATCAGCCCCAGCATTTT. This codes for CASSPTGQGSNQPQHF.

The rearrangement uses TRBV28 and TRBJ1-5; D not certain. Germline loops: CDR1 MDHEN, CDR2 SYDVKM. The CDR3 covers 14 residues. V lost 7 bases and J lost 0, with 10 bases in between. The CDR3 spells CASNRGYSNQPQHF. The CDR3 nucleotides are TGTGCCAGCAATAGAGGATATAGCAATCAGCCCCAGCATTTT.

In this sample, this clone turned up a few times. The V call is TRBV14, the J call TRBJ1-4, with D uncertain. Germline CDR1 SGHDN, CDR2 FVKESK. The CDR3 loop spans 13 amino acids. With 2 bases removed from V and 6 bases from J, the gap between germline ends came to 7 bases. As DNA, the CDR3 is TGTGCCAGCAGCCAAAACATGTATGAAAAACTGTTTTTT. It specifies CASSQNMYEKLFF. Looking up the rest from reference TRBV14 and TRBJ1-4 gives the full variable domain: EAGVTQFPSHSVIEKGQTVTLRCDPISGHDNLYWYRRVMGKEIKFLLHFVKESKQDESGMPNNRFLAERTGGTYSTLKVQPAELEDSGVYFCASSQNMYEKLFFGSGTQLSVL.

The chain carries TRBV30 and TRBJ1-1; D unresolved. Germline values: CDR1 GTSNPN, CDR2 SVGIG (reference sequence). V lost 2 bases to trimming and J lost 6 bases, with 16 bases between them. The CDR3 extends over 14 amino acids. The CDR3 DNA follows: TGTGCCTGGAGTATGCTTGGTTCTGGCCCTGAAGCTTTCTTT. This gives the protein CAWSMLGSGPEAFF.

The rearrangement joins TRBV9 to TRBJ1-3; D remains unclear. The germline gives CDR1 SGDLS, CDR2 YYNGEE. CDR3 length: 12 amino acids. The V and J ends lost 0 bases and 8 bases respectively, with 6 bases between them. The CDR3 spells CASSVDSYTIYF. CDR3 DNA sequence: TGTGCCAGCAGCGTAGATAGCTACACCATATATTTT. The complete variable domain, with remaining parts taken from reference TRBV9 and TRBJ1-3, reads DSGVTQTPKHLITATGQRVTLRCSPRSGDLSVYWYQQSLDQGLQFLIQYYNGEERAKGNILERFSAQQFPDLHSELNLSSLELGDSALYFCASSVDSYTIYFGEGSWLTVV.

This chain joins TRBV4-1 and TRBJ1-2; D is unclear. Germline loops: CDR1 MGHRA, CDR2 YSYEKL. V dropped 0 bases and J dropped 8 bases, with 13 bases sitting between them. There are 14 residues in the CDR3. The chain's CDR3 is CASSQETNGDGYTF. The CDR3 DNA sequence: TGCGCCAGCAGCCAAGAAACGAACGGAGACGGCTACACCTTC.

V gene TRBV9 combines with J gene TRBJ2-3; the match to TRBD2 covers 10 bases. The CDR3 contains 15 residues. Germline loops: CDR1 SGDLS, CDR2 YYNGEE. The trim removed 3 bases at V and 0 bases at J, leaving 1 base unmatched. The CDR3 nucleotides read TGTGCCAGCAGCGCGGGACTAGCGAGCACAGATACGCAGTATTTT. Amino acids: CASSAGLASTDTQYF.